This T cell receptor (beta chain) originates from a study of shared clonotypes between healthy human individuals. Whole-study results and caveats: Clonotypes that were shared across a handful of donors made up around 4.6% of naive CD4 clonotypes. Sequencing depth was predicted to influence how clonotypes are shared among donors.

The healthy adult donors were HIV-negative and reported no recent acute infections or vaccinations. To note about this clone: Antigen: not known.

TCRdb's table, derived via immunoSEQ multiplex PCR, lists solely in-frame clones and lacks some. This sample carries 2 million to 3 million clones, roughly 93% of them seen once, and the ten largest clones take 0.36%. Per germline, CDR1 SQVTM and CDR2 ANQGSEA. Between the trimmed V and J ends, which lost 5 bases and 4 bases, there was a span of 20 bases. The CDR3 runs to 15 residues. This chain joins TRBV29-1 and TRBJ2-5; D might be TRBD1 or TRBD2, each matching 7 bases. The source material was naive CD4+ T cells from PBMCs. Subset here: CD45RA+ positively selected. The sequence came from a young man in good health. Some clones in this sample may be carry-over from other donors' samples. CDR3 in amino acids: CSVFGGGGKGETQYF. In nucleotides, the CDR3 is TGCAGCGTTTTCGGGGGAGGGGGCAAGGGAGAGACCCAGTACTTC.